A selection of T cell receptor beta chains follows, all from one sample in a study of long-term antiretroviral therapy in people with HIV. Using immunoSEQ multiplex PCR, the repertoire was profiled, and TCRdb retains in-frame clones only, with some absent. Of approximately 9,000 clones listed, around 84% were seen once; the top ten hold about a tenth. Sample: unsorted PBMCs, taken 0.3 years before starting antiretroviral therapy. The receptors were sampled from a man aged 25-40 years with HIV. Both conserved end residues are part of each CDR3. Fields, in order: clone size, V gene, J gene, D gene, CDR3 protein, CDR3 DNA. The D gene is left open where the match is weak. Clone size is stated in some rows and not others, as once, few, many or a class when expanded.

abundance: .
v_gene: TRBV18
j_gene: TRBJ2-7
d_gene: .
CDR3aa: CASSPLRAEQYF
CDR3nt: TGTGCCAGCTCACCACTGAGGGCAGAGCAGTACTTC

abundance: .
v_gene: TRBV5-1
j_gene: TRBJ2-5
d_gene: TRBD2
CDR3aa: CASSLALAGKVETQYF
CDR3nt: TGCGCCAGCAGCTTGGCACTAGCGGGGAAAGTTGAGACCCAGTACTTC

abundance: .
v_gene: TRBV5-4
j_gene: TRBJ2-7
d_gene: TRBD1
CDR3aa: CASTNKDRGIYEQYF
CDR3nt: TGTGCCAGCACGAATAAGGACAGGGGGATCTACGAGCAGTACTTC

abundance: .
v_gene: TRBV4-2
j_gene: TRBJ1-1
d_gene: .
CDR3aa: CASSQESWNTEAFF
CDR3nt: TGTGCCAGCAGCCAAGAAAGTTGGAACACTGAAGCTTTCTTT

abundance: large
v_gene: TRBV5-4
j_gene: TRBJ2-7
d_gene: TRBD1
CDR3aa: CASSLDNRGSEQYF
CDR3nt: TGTGCCAGCAGCTTGGACAACAGGGGGTCCGAGCAGTACTTC

abundance: .
v_gene: TRBV30
j_gene: TRBJ2-5
d_gene: TRBD2
CDR3aa: CAWSITSSGGETQYF
CDR3nt: TGTGCCTGGAGTATCACGTCTAGCGGGGGGGAGACCCAGTACTTC

abundance: once
v_gene: TRBV5-5
j_gene: TRBJ2-7
d_gene: .
CDR3aa: CASSSGGRSTYEQYF
CDR3nt: TGTGCCAGCAGTTCGGGGGGCAGGTCGACCTACGAGCAGTACTTC

abundance: .
v_gene: TRBV4-3
j_gene: TRBJ1-5
d_gene: .
CDR3aa: CASSQDRNQPQHF
CDR3nt: TGCGCCAGCAGCCAAGACCGGAATCAGCCCCAGCATTTT

abundance: .
v_gene: TRBV27
j_gene: TRBJ2-7
d_gene: TRBD2
CDR3aa: CASSLWASGSSYEQYF
CDR3nt: TGTGCCAGCAGTCTCTGGGCTAGCGGGAGCTCCTACGAGCAGTACTTC

abundance: .
v_gene: TRBV7-7
j_gene: TRBJ2-5
d_gene: .
CDR3aa: CASSSGRTFQETQYF
CDR3nt: TGTGCCAGCAGCTCAGGACGGACTTTTCAAGAGACCCAGTACTTC

abundance: few
v_gene: TRBV6-9
j_gene: TRBJ1-3
d_gene: .
CDR3aa: CASSFWGGAAGNTIYF
CDR3nt: TGTGCCAGCAGTTTCTGGGGGGGGGCGGCTGGAAACACCATATATTTT

abundance: .
v_gene: TRBV28
j_gene: TRBJ1-1
d_gene: .
CDR3aa: CASSRRLTTSTEAFF
CDR3nt: TGTGCCAGCTCCCGCAGGCTCACGACCTCCACTGAAGCTTTCTTT

abundance: large
v_gene: TRBV5-4
j_gene: TRBJ2-7
d_gene: .
CDR3aa: CASSLGEDTSAYEQYF
CDR3nt: TGTGCCAGCAGCTTAGGTGAGGACACCTCAGCCTACGAGCAGTACTTC

abundance: .
v_gene: TRBV9
j_gene: TRBJ2-1
d_gene: TRBD2
CDR3aa: CASSVPSGSAYNEQFF
CDR3nt: TGTGCCAGCAGCGTACCTAGCGGGAGCGCCTACAATGAGCAGTTCTTC

abundance: .
v_gene: TRBV11-3
j_gene: TRBJ2-1
d_gene: TRBD2
CDR3aa: CASSLEPAWLAGGGEQFF
CDR3nt: TGTGCCAGCAGCTTAGAGCCGGCTTGGCTAGCGGGAGGGGGTGAGCAGTTCTTC

abundance: .
v_gene: TRBV5-1
j_gene: TRBJ1-2
d_gene: .
CDR3aa: CASSSGLDSGGGYTF
CDR3nt: TGCGCCAGCAGCTCAGGACTTGACAGTGGTGGTGGCTACACCTTC

abundance: .
v_gene: TRBV13
j_gene: TRBJ1-1
d_gene: TRBD1
CDR3aa: CASSLGWTGGNTEAFF
CDR3nt: TGTGCCAGCAGCTTAGGCTGGACAGGGGGAAACACTGAAGCTTTCTTT

abundance: .
v_gene: TRBV6-6
j_gene: TRBJ2-7
d_gene: TRBD1
CDR3aa: CASSYLGQGNSEQYF
CDR3nt: TGTGCCAGCAGTTACCTGGGACAGGGGAATTCCGAGCAGTACTTC

abundance: few
v_gene: TRBV28
j_gene: TRBJ1-3
d_gene: TRBD1
CDR3aa: CASSYRGAGNTIYF
CDR3nt: TGTGCCAGCAGTTACAGGGGAGCTGGAAACACCATATATTTT

abundance: .
v_gene: TRBV7-9
j_gene: TRBJ1-1
d_gene: .
CDR3aa: CASSLVVRTRVYYTEAFF
CDR3nt: TGTGCCAGCAGCTTAGTGGTCAGGACAAGGGTTTATTACACTGAAGCTTTCTTT

abundance: .
v_gene: TRBV19
j_gene: TRBJ2-1
d_gene: .
CDR3aa: CASSPFGGPYNEQFF
CDR3nt: TGTGCCAGTAGTCCCTTCGGGGGGCCTTACAATGAGCAGTTCTTC

abundance: .
v_gene: TRBV4-3
j_gene: TRBJ2-5
d_gene: TRBD2
CDR3aa: CASSLSLRGGSETQYF
CDR3nt: TGCGCCAGCAGCTTATCCCTCCGGGGGGGAAGCGAGACCCAGTACTTC

abundance: .
v_gene: TRBV19
j_gene: TRBJ2-5
d_gene: TRBD2
CDR3aa: CASSWGGGADETQYF
CDR3nt: TGTGCCAGTAGTTGGGGCGGGGGGGCCGACGAGACCCAGTACTTC

abundance: .
v_gene: TRBV21-1
j_gene: TRBJ1-1
d_gene: .
CDR3aa: CASSDQVNTEAFF
CDR3nt: TGTGCCAGCAGCGACCAGGTGAACACTGAAGCTTTCTTT

abundance: .
v_gene: TRBV5-4
j_gene: TRBJ1-4
d_gene: .
CDR3aa: CASSSGPNSNEKLFF
CDR3nt: TGTGCCAGCAGCTCTGGACCGAACTCTAATGAAAAACTGTTTTTT